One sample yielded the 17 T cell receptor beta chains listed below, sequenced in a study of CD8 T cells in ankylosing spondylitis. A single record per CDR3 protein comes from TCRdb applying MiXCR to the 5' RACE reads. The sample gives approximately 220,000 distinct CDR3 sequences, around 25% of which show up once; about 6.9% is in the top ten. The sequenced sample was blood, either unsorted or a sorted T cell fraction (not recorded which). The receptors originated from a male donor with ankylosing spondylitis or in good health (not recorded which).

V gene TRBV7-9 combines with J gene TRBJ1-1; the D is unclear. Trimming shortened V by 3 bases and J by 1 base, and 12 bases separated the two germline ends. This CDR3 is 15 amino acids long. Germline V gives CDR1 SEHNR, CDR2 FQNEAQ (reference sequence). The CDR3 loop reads CASSFGRRTNTEAFF. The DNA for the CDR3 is TGTGCCAGCAGCTTCGGGCGGAGGACGAACACTGAAGCTTTCTTT.

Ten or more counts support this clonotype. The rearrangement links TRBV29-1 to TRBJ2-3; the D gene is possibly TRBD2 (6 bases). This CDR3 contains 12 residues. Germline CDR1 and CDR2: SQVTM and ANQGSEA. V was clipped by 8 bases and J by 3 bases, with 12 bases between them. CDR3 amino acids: CSFVGLTDTQYF. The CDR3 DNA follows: TGCAGCTTCGTAGGACTAACAGATACGCAGTATTTT.

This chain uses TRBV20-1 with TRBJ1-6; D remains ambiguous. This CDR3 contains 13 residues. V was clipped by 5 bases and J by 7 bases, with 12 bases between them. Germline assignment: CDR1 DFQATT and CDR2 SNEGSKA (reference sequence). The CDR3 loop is CSASSVLNSPLHF. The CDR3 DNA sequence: TGCAGTGCTTCGAGTGTGCTGAATTCACCCCTCCACTTT.

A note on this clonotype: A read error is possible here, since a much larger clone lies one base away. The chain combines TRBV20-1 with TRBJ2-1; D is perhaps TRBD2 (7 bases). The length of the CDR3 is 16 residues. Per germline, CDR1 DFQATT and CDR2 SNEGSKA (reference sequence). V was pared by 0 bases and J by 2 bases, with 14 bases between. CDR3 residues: CSARDPGRGTYNEQFF. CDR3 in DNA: TGCAGTGCTAGAGATCCAGGGAGGGGGACCTACAATGAGCAGTTCTTC.

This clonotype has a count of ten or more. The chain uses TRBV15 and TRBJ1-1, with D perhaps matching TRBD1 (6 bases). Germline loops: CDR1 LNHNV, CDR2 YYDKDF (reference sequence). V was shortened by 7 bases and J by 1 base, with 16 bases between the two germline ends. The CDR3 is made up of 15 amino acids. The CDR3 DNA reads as TGTGCCACCACCGGGGGGGGGGCCCCGAACACTGAAGCTTTCTTT. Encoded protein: CATTGGGAPNTEAFF.

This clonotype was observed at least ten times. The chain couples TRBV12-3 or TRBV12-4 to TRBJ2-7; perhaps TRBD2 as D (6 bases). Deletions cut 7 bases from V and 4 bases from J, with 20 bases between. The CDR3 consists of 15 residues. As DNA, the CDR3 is TGTGCCAGCATGGATTGGGGGACTGGGTCGTACGAGCAGTACTTC. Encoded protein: CASMDWGTGSYEQYF.

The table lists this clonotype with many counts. The DNA of the CDR3 is TGTGCCAGCAGCTACAGGACTAGCTCTAGCACAGATACGCAGTATTTT. Its translation is CASSYRTSSSTDTQYF. V is TRBV7-9 and J is TRBJ2-3, with 8 bases identical to TRBD2. This CDR3 has 16 amino acids. Germline lookup yields CDR1 SEHNR and CDR2 FQNEAQ (reference sequence). V shed 4 bases, J shed 0 bases, and the junction held 6 bases outside the gene matches. Together with reference TRBV7-9 and TRBJ2-3, the CDR3 gives the full variable domain: DTGVSQNPRHKITKRGQNVTFRCDPISEHNRLYWYRQTLGQGPEFLTYFQNEAQLEKSRLLSDRFSAERPKGSFSTLEIQRTEQGDSAMYLCASSYRTSSSTDTQYFGPGTRLTVL.

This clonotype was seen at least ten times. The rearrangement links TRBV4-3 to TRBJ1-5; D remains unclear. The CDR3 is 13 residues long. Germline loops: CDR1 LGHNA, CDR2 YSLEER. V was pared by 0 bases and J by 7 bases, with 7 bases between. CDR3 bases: TGCGCCAGCAGCCAAGAGTTCCGGCAGCCCCAGCATTTT. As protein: CASSQEFRQPQHF.

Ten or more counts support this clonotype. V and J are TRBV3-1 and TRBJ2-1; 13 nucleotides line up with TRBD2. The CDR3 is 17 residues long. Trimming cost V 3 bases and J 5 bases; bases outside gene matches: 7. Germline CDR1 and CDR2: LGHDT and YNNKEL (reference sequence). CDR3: CASSHPLGLAGNNEQFF. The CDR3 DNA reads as TGTGCCAGCAGCCACCCCTTGGGACTAGCGGGAAACAATGAGCAGTTCTTC.

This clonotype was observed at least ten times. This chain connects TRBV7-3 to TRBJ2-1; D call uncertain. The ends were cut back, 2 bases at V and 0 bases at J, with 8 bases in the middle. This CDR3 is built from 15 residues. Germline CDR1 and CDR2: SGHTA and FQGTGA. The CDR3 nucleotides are TGTGCCAGCAGCTTATGGGCAGGCTCCTACAATGAGCAGTTCTTC. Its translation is CASSLWAGSYNEQFF.

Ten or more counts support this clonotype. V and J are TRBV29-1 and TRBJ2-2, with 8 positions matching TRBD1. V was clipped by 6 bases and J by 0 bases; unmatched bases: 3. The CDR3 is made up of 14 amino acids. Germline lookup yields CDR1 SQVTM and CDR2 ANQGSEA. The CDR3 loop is CSVRTGTNTGELFF. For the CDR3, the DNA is TGCAGCGTGCGGACAGGGACGAACACCGGGGAGCTGTTTTTT.

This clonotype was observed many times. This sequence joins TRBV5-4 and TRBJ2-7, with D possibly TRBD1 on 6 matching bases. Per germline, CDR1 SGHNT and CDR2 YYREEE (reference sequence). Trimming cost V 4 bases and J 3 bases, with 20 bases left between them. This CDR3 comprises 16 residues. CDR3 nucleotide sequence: TGTGCCAGCAGCAGGTCGGGACACCTCGGCGACTACGAGCAGTACTTC. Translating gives CASSRSGHLGDYEQYF.

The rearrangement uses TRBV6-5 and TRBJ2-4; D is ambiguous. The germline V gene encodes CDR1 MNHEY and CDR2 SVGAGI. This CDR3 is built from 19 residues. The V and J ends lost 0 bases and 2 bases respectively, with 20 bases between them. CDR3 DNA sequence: TGTGCCAGCAGTTACTCGAGTTCCAAGGTTTCAGTTTCCAAAAACATTCAGTACTTC. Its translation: CASSYSSSKVSVSKNIQYF.

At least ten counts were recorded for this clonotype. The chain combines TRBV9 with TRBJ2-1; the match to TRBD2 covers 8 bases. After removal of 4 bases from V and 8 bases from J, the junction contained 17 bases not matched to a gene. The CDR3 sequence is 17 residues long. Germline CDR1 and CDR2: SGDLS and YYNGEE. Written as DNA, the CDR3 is TGTGCCAGCAGCTTCCCTTCAAGTAGCGGGGTTGGGGATGAGCAGTTCTTC. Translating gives CASSFPSSSGVGDEQFF.

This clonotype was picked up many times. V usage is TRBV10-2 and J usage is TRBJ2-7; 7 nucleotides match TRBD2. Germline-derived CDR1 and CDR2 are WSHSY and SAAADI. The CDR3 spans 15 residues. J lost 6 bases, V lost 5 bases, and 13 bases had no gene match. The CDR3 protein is CASSPFAGAGVEQYF. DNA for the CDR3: TGCGCCAGCAGTCCCTTTGCGGGAGCGGGCGTCGAGCAGTACTTC.

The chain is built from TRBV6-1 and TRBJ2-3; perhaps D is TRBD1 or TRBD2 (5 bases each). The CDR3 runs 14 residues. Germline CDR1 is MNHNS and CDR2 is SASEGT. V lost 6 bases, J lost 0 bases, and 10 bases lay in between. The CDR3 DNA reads TGTGCCAGCAGACTGTGGGACAGCACAGATACGCAGTATTTT. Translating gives CASRLWDSTDTQYF.

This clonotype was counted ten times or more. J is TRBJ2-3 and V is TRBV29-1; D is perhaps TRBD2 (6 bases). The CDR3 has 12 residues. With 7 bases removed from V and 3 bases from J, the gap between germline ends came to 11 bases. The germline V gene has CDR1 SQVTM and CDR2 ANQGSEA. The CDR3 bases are TGCAGCGCCCCGGGGGATACAGATACGCAGTATTTT. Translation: CSAPGDTDTQYF.